The T cell receptor (beta chain) described here comes from a study of CD8 T cells in ankylosing spondylitis. Whole-study results and caveats: In peripheral blood, disease-linked CD8+ clones occurred at relatively low frequencies. According to the report, clones linked to the disease were significantly enriched in matched synovial fluid samples taken from ankylosing spondylitis patients. Seemingly characteristic of ankylosing spondylitis blood was a TCR beta motif consisting of fewer than 10 highly homologous variants.

This CDR3 region has 17 residues. Trimming cost V 0 bases and J 6 bases; bases outside gene matches: 10. Germline-derived CDR1 and CDR2 are SGHRS and YFSETQ. This clonotype has just a few counts. Its matching antigen is unknown. Construction of TCR beta libraries was performed using quantitative 5'-RACE with molecular barcodes. A single record per CDR3 protein comes from TCRdb applying MiXCR to the 5' RACE reads. The table lists about 130,000 distinct CDR3 sequences, about a tenth of them singletons, with 2.5% to 3.5% in the top ten. Material: blood, either unsorted or a sorted T cell fraction (not recorded which). V usage is TRBV5-1 and J usage is TRBJ2-2; 8 nucleotides align to TRBD2. This TCR came from a male donor with ankylosing spondylitis or in good health (not recorded which). CDR3 sequence (DNA): TGCGCCAGCAGCTTGGCCAGCGGGGGAGTTCGCCCCGGGGAGCTGTTTTTT. This gives the protein CASSLASGGVRPGELFF.